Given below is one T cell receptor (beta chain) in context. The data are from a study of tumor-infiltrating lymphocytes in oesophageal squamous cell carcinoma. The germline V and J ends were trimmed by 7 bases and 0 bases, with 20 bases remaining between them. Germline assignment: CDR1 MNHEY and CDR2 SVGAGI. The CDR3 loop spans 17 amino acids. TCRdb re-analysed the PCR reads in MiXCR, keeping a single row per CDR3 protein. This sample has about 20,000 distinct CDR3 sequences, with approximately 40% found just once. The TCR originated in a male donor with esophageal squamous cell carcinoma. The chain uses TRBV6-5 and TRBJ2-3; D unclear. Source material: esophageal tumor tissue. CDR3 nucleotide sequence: TGTGCCAGCACGCGCCTTGGGGTTTTCCTTAGCACAGATACGCAGTATTTT. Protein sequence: CASTRLGVFLSTDTQYF.